The 15 T cell receptor beta chains below were found in one sample sequenced in a study of T-cell memory formation after mild COVID-19. From the 5' RACE reads, TCRdb called clonotypes with MiXCR, one entry per CDR3 protein. The data contain approximately 260,000 distinct CDR3 sequences, roughly a sixth of them seen just once; the ten biggest clones take up approximately 20%. Sequencing input: PBMCs or a T cell subset sorted from them (not recorded which). The origin of the receptors is a man between 18 and 35 years old who had mild COVID-19 (a few samples of this study predate the infection). Cell type and time point are not known.

This clonotype was seen only a few times. The rearrangement uses TRBV7-9 and TRBJ1-1; D not certain. CDR3 length equals 15 residues. V lost 5 bases and J lost 3, with 16 bases in between. The germline gives CDR1 SEHNR, CDR2 FQNEAQ (reference sequence). CDR3 in DNA: TGTGCCAGCAGCCCCACGACGATTTTCGACACTGAAGCTTTCTTT. Amino acid sequence: CASSPTTIFDTEAFF.

The rearrangement joins TRBV4-1 to TRBJ2-7; D remains unclear. CDR1 and CDR2 (germline): MGHRA, YSYEKL. The V and J ends lost 0 bases and 1 base respectively, with 7 bases between them. The CDR3 totals 14 residues. The CDR3 nucleotides read TGCGCCAGCAGCCAAGAAGGTTATTCCTACGAGCAGTACTTC. Its protein is CASSQEGYSYEQYF.

This clonotype has just a few counts. V usage is TRBV5-1 and J usage is TRBJ1-2; D is possibly TRBD1 (5 bases). CDR1 SGHRS and CDR2 YFSETQ come from the germline V gene. Trimming removed 2 bases at V and 7 bases at J, with 12 bases between. There are 13 residues in the CDR3. CDR3 in DNA: TGCGCCAGCAGCTTCGAAGGGGTCCCTGGCTACACCTTC. As protein: CASSFEGVPGYTF. The full variable domain, completed using reference TRBV5-1 and TRBJ1-2, is KAGVTQTPRYLIKTRGQQVTLSCSPISGHRSVSWYQQTPGQGLQFLFEYFSETQRNKGNFPGRFSGRQFSNSRSEMNVSTLELGDSALYLCASSFEGVPGYTFGSGTRLTVV.

The chain couples TRBV5-1 to TRBJ1-5, with 7 positions matching TRBD1. From germline, CDR1 is SGHRS and CDR2 YFSETQ. V lost 4 bases and J lost 7; bases outside the gene matches: 11. This CDR3 is 15 amino acids long. CDR3 DNA: TGCGCCAGCAGCCCAGATGACAGGGAGGGACAGCCCCAGCATTTT. Translation gives CASSPDDREGQPQHF. Combining the CDR3 with reference TRBV5-1 and TRBJ1-5 gives the whole variable domain KAGVTQTPRYLIKTRGQQVTLSCSPISGHRSVSWYQQTPGQGLQFLFEYFSETQRNKGNFPGRFSGRQFSNSRSEMNVSTLELGDSALYLCASSPDDREGQPQHFGDGTRLSIL.

CDR3 loop: CSVGPSRGQETQYF. CDR3 coding DNA: TGCAGCGTTGGTCCTAGCAGGGGGCAGGAGACCCAGTACTTC. The chain recombines TRBV29-1 with TRBJ2-5, with TRBD1 matching 8 bases. The ends lost 4 bases at V and 5 bases at J; junction bases unmatched: 9. From germline, CDR1 is SQVTM and CDR2 ANQGSEA. The length of the CDR3 is 14 residues.

This clonotype was seen only a few times. This sequence joins TRBV29-1 and TRBJ2-1; 11 nucleotides match TRBD2. With 6 bases clipped from V and 5 bases from J, the junction kept 3 bases outside the gene matches. Germline V gene data show CDR1 as SQVTM and CDR2 as ANQGSEA. This CDR3 region has 13 residues. The CDR3 DNA sequence: TGCAGCGTGGGACTAGCGGACCACAATGAGCAGTTCTTC. Protein: CSVGLADHNEQFF.

The chain links TRBV12-3 or TRBV12-4 to TRBJ2-3; D is ambiguous. The CDR3 length is 12 residues. The V end lost 4 bases, the J end lost 5 bases, and 7 bases lay between the germline ends. The chain's CDR3 is CASSSDKDTQYF. Here the CDR3 DNA reads TGTGCCAGCAGTTCTGACAAAGATACGCAGTATTTT.

This clonotype was detected only a few times. The rearrangement uses TRBV30 and TRBJ2-5, with TRBD2 identical over 10 bases. The CDR3 spans 14 residues. CDR1 and CDR2 from the germline V gene are GTSNPN and SVGIG (reference sequence). Unmatched junction bases numbered 0, after V lost 1 base and J lost 1 base. The CDR3 here is CAWSGTSGQETQYF. DNA for the CDR3: TGTGCCTGGAGTGGGACTAGCGGCCAAGAGACCCAGTACTTC.

The gene calls are TRBV18 and TRBJ2-7, with D possibly matching TRBD2 (5 bases). V lost 3 bases and J 3 bases, leaving 9 bases between the germline ends. The CDR3 covers 13 residues. From germline, CDR1 is KGHSH and CDR2 LQKENI. The CDR3 DNA reads as TGTGCCAGCTCACCTTCCGGGGACTACGAGCAGTACTTC. This sequence encodes CASSPSGDYEQYF.

The CDR3 sequence: CASSYVGRNNEQFF. Here the CDR3 DNA reads TGTGCCAGCAGTTATGTCGGGAGAAACAATGAGCAGTTCTTC. The chain couples TRBV6-5 to TRBJ2-1; weak D call: TRBD2 (6 bases). Trimming pared 3 bases from V and 5 bases from J, leaving 11 bases between. This CDR3 has 14 residues. The germline V gene encodes CDR1 MNHEY and CDR2 SVGAGI.

The sample holds a few counts of this clonotype. The CDR3 DNA is TGTGCCAGCAGGCCTCCGGGACCCCCGGCGGCGCAGTACTTC. This gives the protein CASRPPGPPAAQYF. The chain has TRBV6-5 and TRBJ2-7, with D possibly being TRBD1 or TRBD2 (5 bases each). Germline V gene sequence: CDR1 MNHEY, CDR2 SVGAGI. Between the trimmed V and J ends, which lost 6 bases and 9 bases, there was a span of 21 bases. This CDR3 is 14 amino acids long.

The genes are TRBV6-6 and TRBJ1-2; D gene ambiguous. Trimming removed 6 bases at V and 4 bases at J, with 12 bases between. Germline V gene sequence: CDR1 MNHNY, CDR2 SVGAGI (reference sequence). This CDR3 region has 13 residues. The CDR3 region has the DNA TGTGCCAGCAGCGACCGGGAGATCTATGGCTACACCTTC. Translating it yields CASSDREIYGYTF.

This clonotype was observed a handful of times. The genes are TRBV28 and TRBJ2-3, with 7 nucleotides matching TRBD2. Losses at the gene ends were 9 bases for V and 0 bases for J; bases not matched to a gene: 12. This CDR3 spans 16 amino acids. Germline CDR1 and CDR2: MDHEN and SYDVKM. CDR3 sequence: CASSRDYFLSTDTQYF. DNA of the CDR3: TGTGCCAGTAGCCGGGACTATTTCCTTAGCACAGATACGCAGTATTTT.

A few counts support this clonotype. This chain joins TRBV6-5 and TRBJ2-7; TRBD1 is a possible D gene (5 bases). CDR1 MNHEY and CDR2 SVGAGI come from the germline V gene. Trimming left V 0 bases short and J 5 bases short, with 20 bases between. CDR3 size: 17 residues. The CDR3 region is CASSYSMPIGAGHEQYV. Here the CDR3 DNA reads TGTGCCAGCAGTTACTCGATGCCGATAGGGGCTGGACACGAGCAGTACGTC.

This clonotype came up many times. V and J are TRBV5-1 and TRBJ1-6, with D possibly matching TRBD1 (6 bases). The germline V gene has CDR1 SGHRS and CDR2 YFSETQ. Trimming pared 0 bases from V and 6 bases from J, leaving 10 bases between. The length of the CDR3 is 15 residues. This CDR3 reads CASSLEGQRNSPLHF. In nucleotides, the CDR3 is TGCGCCAGCAGCTTGGAGGGACAACGTAATTCACCCCTCCACTTT.